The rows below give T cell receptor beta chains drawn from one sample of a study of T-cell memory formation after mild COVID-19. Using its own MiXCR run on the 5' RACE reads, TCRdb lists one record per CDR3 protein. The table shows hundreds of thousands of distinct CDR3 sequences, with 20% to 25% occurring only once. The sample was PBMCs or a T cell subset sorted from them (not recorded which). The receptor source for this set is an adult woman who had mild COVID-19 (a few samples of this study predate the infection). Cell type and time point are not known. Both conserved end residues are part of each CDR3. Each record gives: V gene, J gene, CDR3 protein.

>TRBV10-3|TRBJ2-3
CAISDPSGRGTDTQYF
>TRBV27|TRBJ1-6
CASSFRRDSPALNNSPLHF
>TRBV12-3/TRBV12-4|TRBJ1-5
CASSGSEHSNQPQHF
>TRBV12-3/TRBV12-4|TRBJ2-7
CASSPAGTSGTGQYF
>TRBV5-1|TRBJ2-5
CASSLADTPAETQYF
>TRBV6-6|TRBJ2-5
CASSYSLTSGAETQYF
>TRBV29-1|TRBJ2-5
CSAHPPSGTQYF
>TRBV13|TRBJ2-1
CASSLVVSAGLAGGSYNEQFF
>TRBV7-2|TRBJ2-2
CASSWMGLTGELFF
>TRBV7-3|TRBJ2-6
CASSLIGTGVASGANVLTF
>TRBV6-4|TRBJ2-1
CASSVAEYSYNEQFF
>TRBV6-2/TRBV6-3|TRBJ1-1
CASSYSYPGPMNTEAFF
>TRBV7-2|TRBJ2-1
CASSLRGNLYNEQFF
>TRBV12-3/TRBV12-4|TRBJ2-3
CASRFGGGSTDTQYF